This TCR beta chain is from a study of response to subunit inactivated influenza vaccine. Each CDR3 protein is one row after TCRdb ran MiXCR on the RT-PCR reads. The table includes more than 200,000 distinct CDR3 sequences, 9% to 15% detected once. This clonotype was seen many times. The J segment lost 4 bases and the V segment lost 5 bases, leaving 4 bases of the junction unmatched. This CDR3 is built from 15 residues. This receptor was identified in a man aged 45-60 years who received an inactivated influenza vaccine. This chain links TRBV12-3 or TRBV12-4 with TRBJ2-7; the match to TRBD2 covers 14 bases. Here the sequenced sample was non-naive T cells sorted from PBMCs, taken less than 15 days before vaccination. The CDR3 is CASSPGLAGVYEQYF. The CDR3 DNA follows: TGTGCCAGCAGTCCGGGACTAGCGGGAGTTTACGAGCAGTACTTC.